Presented here are 18 T cell receptor beta chains from one specimen sequenced in a study of blood T cell repertoires in COVID-19. Measured with immunoSEQ multiplex PCR; TCRdb has only the in-frame clones, and not every one. The sample has hundreds of thousands of clones; 75% to 90% are singletons. The sample taken for sequencing was PBMCs or T cells enriched from blood (not recorded which). The receptors were sampled from a woman in her thirties who had been exposed to COVID-19.

V gene TRBV30 combines with J gene TRBJ1-6; tentative D call: TRBD1 (5 bases). The germline V gene has CDR1 GTSNPN and CDR2 SVGIG (reference sequence). There are 15 residues in the CDR3. Deletions cut 3 bases from V and 1 base from J, with 10 bases between. The CDR3 sequence: CAWRAGLSYNSPLHF. The CDR3 DNA reads TGTGCCTGGAGGGCAGGGCTTTCCTATAATTCACCCCTCCACTTT.

The V call is TRBV5-4, the J call TRBJ1-1, with 7 bases lining up with TRBD1. CDR1 is SGHNT, CDR2 YYREEE, per germline (reference sequence). CDR3 length: 15 residues. V was clipped by 1 base and J by 1 base; unmatched bases: 4. CDR3 DNA sequence: TGTGCCAGCAGCTTGCGGGACAGCCCGAACACTGAAGCTTTCTTT. It encodes CASSLRDSPNTEAFF.

The chain has TRBV12-3 or TRBV12-4 and TRBJ2-4; 9 bases align to TRBD1. The CDR3 extends over 11 amino acids. With V trimmed by 6 bases and J by 13 bases, 4 bases remained unmatched. The CDR3 loop reads CASRKGQGQYF. CDR3 nucleotide sequence: TGTGCCAGCAGGAAGGGACAGGGCCAGTACTTC.

The chain links TRBV7-2 to TRBJ1-2, with 7 bases fitting TRBD1. Germline trimming cut 3 bases from V and 3 bases from J; bases unmatched to any gene: 4. This CDR3 has 14 amino acids. Germline CDR1 and CDR2: SGHTA and FQGNSA. This CDR3 is CASSLVTGDYGYTF. CDR3 DNA: TGTGCCAGCAGCTTGGTCACAGGGGACTATGGCTACACCTTC.

The V call is TRBV6-2 or TRBV6-3, the J call TRBJ2-1; unclear D gene. The V and J ends lost 3 bases and 6 bases respectively, with 9 bases between them. This CDR3 has 13 amino acids. From germline, CDR1 is MNHEY and CDR2 SVGEGT. The CDR3 reads CASSYSDINEQFF. The CDR3 nucleotides read TGTGCCAGCAGTTATTCAGATATCAATGAGCAGTTCTTC.

The chain uses TRBV5-6 and TRBJ1-1; 8 bases match TRBD1. This CDR3 is built from 14 residues. Per germline, CDR1 SGHDT and CDR2 YYEEEE. V shed 4 bases and J 4 bases; nucleotides not matched to a gene: 6. CDR3 residues: CASSPDRDSTEAFF. CDR3 sequence (DNA): TGTGCCAGCAGCCCGGACAGGGATAGCACTGAAGCTTTCTTT.

This chain links TRBV30 with TRBJ1-4; unclear D gene. Germline V CDR1 and CDR2: GTSNPN, SVGIG (reference sequence). Trimming removed 6 bases at V and 6 bases at J, with 11 bases between. The CDR3 extends over 12 amino acids. The CDR3 DNA follows: TGTGCCTGCGGACGGGAGGATGAAAAACTGTTTTTT. Translation: CACGREDEKLFF.

The rearrangement joins TRBV9 to TRBJ1-3, with a tentative D call TRBD1 (6 bases). Trimming took off 4 bases at V and 4 bases at J, with 9 bases between the two ends. Germline V CDR1 and CDR2: SGDLS, YYNGEE. The CDR3 has 13 residues. CDR3 in DNA: TGTGCCAGCAGCCAGGGGTCAGGAAACACCATATATTTT. This codes for CASSQGSGNTIYF. Combining the CDR3 with reference TRBV9 and TRBJ1-3 gives the whole variable domain DSGVTQTPKHLITATGQRVTLRCSPRSGDLSVYWYQQSLDQGLQFLIQYYNGEERAKGNILERFSAQQFPDLHSELNLSSLELGDSALYFCASSQGSGNTIYFGEGSWLTVV.

CDR3 sequence: CASSPPQGYPRTGELFF. The DNA of the CDR3 is TGTGCCAGCTCACCCCCGCAGGGGTATCCGAGGACCGGGGAGCTGTTTTTT. This rearrangement joins TRBV18 to TRBJ2-2; possible D gene TRBD1, 6 bases. V lost 3 bases and J 5 bases, leaving 19 bases between the germline ends. This CDR3 spans 17 amino acids. Germline V gives CDR1 KGHSH, CDR2 LQKENI.

The chain uses TRBV27 and TRBJ2-1; weak D call: TRBD1 (5 bases). The CDR3 has 14 residues. Trimming shortened V by 4 bases and J by 9 bases, and 16 bases separated the two germline ends. Germline values: CDR1 MNHEY, CDR2 SMNVEV (reference sequence). DNA of the CDR3: TGTGCCAGCAGTTCCCCCCCAAGGGGTAGTGAGCAGTTCTTC. This encodes CASSSPPRGSEQFF.

J is TRBJ1-1 and V is TRBV19; no clear D. Between the trimmed V and J ends, which lost 3 bases and 2 bases, there was a span of 16 bases. The CDR3 totals 16 residues. Germline CDR1 LNHDA, CDR2 SQIVND (reference sequence). CDR3 bases: TGTGCCAGTAGTATCCCGGATGACAAGGTCAACACTGAAGCTTTCTTT. Amino acids: CASSIPDDKVNTEAFF.

The chain combines TRBV11-3 with TRBJ2-7, with a tentative D call TRBD1 (5 bases). The ends were cut back, 0 bases at V and 4 bases at J, with 13 bases in the middle. The CDR3 contains 15 residues. Germline assignment: CDR1 SGHNT and CDR2 YENEEA. CDR3 amino acids: CASSLEGGREYEQYF. In nucleotides, the CDR3 is TGTGCCAGCAGCTTAGAGGGTGGCAGGGAATACGAGCAGTACTTC.

With regard to this clone: This same CDR3 is encoded by further DNA sequences in the sample. This chain uses TRBV19 with TRBJ1-5, with D possibly matching TRBD1 (5 bases). Trimming left V 0 bases short and J 2 bases short, with 8 bases between. From germline, CDR1 is LNHDA and CDR2 SQIVND (reference sequence). The CDR3 is made up of 15 amino acids. The CDR3 loop reads CASSIDRGGNQPQHF. The CDR3 DNA follows: TGTGCCAGTAGTATAGATAGGGGCGGCAATCAGCCCCAGCATTTT.

This clone was observed a few times. Within the sample, other DNA sequences also encode this same CDR3. This chain joins TRBV9 and TRBJ2-1; D gene ambiguous. This CDR3 has 13 amino acids. Germline-derived CDR1 and CDR2 are SGDLS and YYNGEE. V dropped 2 bases and J dropped 4 bases, with 7 bases sitting between them. CDR3 loop: CASSVTSYNEQFF. The CDR3 DNA reads as TGTGCCAGCAGCGTTACATCTTACAATGAGCAGTTCTTC.

The V and J genes are TRBV19 and TRBJ1-2, with D perhaps matching TRBD1 (5 bases). Germline V gene lookup returns CDR1 LNHDA and CDR2 SQIVND (reference sequence). The CDR3 sequence is 14 residues long. The V end was cut by 1 base, the J end by 3 bases, with 9 bases between. CDR3 bases: TGTGCCAGTAGTATAGGGGGCAGGGACTATGGCTACACCTTC. Protein: CASSIGGRDYGYTF.

The CDR3 loop is CASSLDGGNTIYF. In DNA, the CDR3 is TGTGCCAGCAGCTTGGACGGTGGAAACACCATATATTTT. V usage is TRBV5-4 and J usage is TRBJ1-3; the D is unclear. Germline assignment: CDR1 SGHNT and CDR2 YYREEE (reference sequence). Trimming shortened V by 0 bases and J by 3 bases, and 4 bases separated the two germline ends. This CDR3 spans 13 amino acids.

J is TRBJ1-4 and V is TRBV9, with D tentatively TRBD1 (5 bases). The CDR3 is 15 residues long. The V gene's germline CDR1 is SGDLS and CDR2 YYNGEE. Trimming cost V 4 bases and J 4 bases, with 14 bases left between them. The CDR3 DNA reads as TGTGCCAGCAGCCAGCAGGGTCAGGGTAATGAAAAACTGTTTTTT. Translation: CASSQQGQGNEKLFF.

As DNA, the CDR3 is TGTGCCAGCACGTCAGGGGCCATGAACACTGAAGCTTTCTTT. This gives the protein CASTSGAMNTEAFF. The gene calls are TRBV9 and TRBJ1-1, with D possibly being TRBD1 (6 bases). Looked up from germline, CDR1 is SGDLS and CDR2 is YYNGEE. The V and J ends lost 6 bases and 0 bases respectively, with 12 bases between them. The CDR3 extends over 14 amino acids.